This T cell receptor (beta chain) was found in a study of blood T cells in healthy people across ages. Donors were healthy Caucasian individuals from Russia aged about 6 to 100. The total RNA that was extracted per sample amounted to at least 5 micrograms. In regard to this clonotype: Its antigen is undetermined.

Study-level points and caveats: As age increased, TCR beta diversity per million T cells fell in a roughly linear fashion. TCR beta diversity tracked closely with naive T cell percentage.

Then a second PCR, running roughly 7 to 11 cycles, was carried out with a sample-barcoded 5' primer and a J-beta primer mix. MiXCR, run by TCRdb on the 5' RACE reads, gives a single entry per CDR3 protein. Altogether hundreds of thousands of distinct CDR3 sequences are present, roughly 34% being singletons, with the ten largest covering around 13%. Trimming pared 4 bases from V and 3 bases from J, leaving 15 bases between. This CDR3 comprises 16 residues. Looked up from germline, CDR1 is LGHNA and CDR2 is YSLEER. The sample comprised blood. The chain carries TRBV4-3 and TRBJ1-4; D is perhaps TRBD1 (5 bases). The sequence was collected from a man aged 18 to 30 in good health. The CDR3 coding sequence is TGCGCCAGCAGCCCCTATGGGAGGGGTTCTAATGAAAAACTGTTTTTT. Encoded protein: CASSPYGRGSNEKLFF.